The T cell receptor (beta chain) described here comes from a study of blood T cell repertoires in COVID-19. Study at large: There were acute and convalescent COVID-19 samples, and they came from the United States, Italy and Spain. T cells, B-cell-depleted T cells, or PBMCs supplied cDNA or gDNA.

The V segment lost 4 bases and the J segment 4 bases; nucleotides outside the gene matches: 11. The CDR3 has 19 amino acids. Germline V gives CDR1 LGHNA, CDR2 YSLEER. Original handling: Counts of nucleated cells, estimated from reference gene primer amplification, were obtained. TCRdb's table, derived via immunoSEQ multiplex PCR, lists solely in-frame clones and lacks some. That table gives V, J and clone size, and the DNA gave D and trimming. The sample contains 200,000 or so clones, more than 65% of which appear only once. Sample: peripheral blood. This sequence originates from a man aged 35-49 years who had recovered from COVID-19. The chain couples TRBV4-3 to TRBJ2-2; TRBD2 matches at 14 bases. The CDR3 spells CASSRRLAGGPAGTGELFF. The CDR3 DNA reads TGCGCCAGCAGCCGCCGACTAGCGGGAGGGCCAGCAGGCACCGGGGAGCTGTTTTTT.